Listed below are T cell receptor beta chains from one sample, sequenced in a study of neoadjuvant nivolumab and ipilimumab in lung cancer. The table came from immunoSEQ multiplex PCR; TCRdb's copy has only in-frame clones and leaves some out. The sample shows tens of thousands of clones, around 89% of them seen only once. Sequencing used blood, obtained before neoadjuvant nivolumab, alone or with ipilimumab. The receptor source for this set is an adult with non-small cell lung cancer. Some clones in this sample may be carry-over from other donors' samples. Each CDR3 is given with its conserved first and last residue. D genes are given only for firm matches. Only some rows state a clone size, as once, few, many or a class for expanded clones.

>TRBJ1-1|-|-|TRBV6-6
TGTGCCTCCACGCGGGCGTGGGGCACTGAAGCTTTCTTT
CASTRAWGTEAFF
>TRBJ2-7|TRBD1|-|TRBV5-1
TGCGCCAGCAGCTTGGGACAGGGGACAAACGAGCAGTACTTC
CASSLGQGTNEQYF
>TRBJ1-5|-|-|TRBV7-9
TGTGCCAGCAGCTATACAGGGAATCCCTCGCCCCAGCATTTT
CASSYTGNPSPQHF
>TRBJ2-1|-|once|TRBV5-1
TGCGCCAGCTGCCCGCCCAGCTCCTACAATGAGCAGTTCTTC
CASCPPSSYNEQFF
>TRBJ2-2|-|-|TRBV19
TGTGCCAGTAGTATTAGGGGGGAGGGCCGGAGGGAGCTGTTTTTT
CASSIRGEGRRELFF
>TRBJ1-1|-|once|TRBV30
TGTGCCTGGAGTGTACTACCGTCGAACACTGAAGCTTTCTTT
CAWSVLPSNTEAFF
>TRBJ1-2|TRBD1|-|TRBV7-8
TGTGCCAGCAGCTTAGAGGGGAGGGGGCAGGGCGGCTACACCTTC
CASSLEGRGQGGYTF
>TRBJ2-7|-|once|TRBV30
TGTGCCTGGAGTGTAATAGGAGGCGAGCAGTACTTC
CAWSVIGGEQYF
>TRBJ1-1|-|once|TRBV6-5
TGTGCCAGCAGTTACTCCTGGACTAACACTGAAGCTTTCTTT
CASSYSWTNTEAFF
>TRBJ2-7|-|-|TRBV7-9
TGTGCCAGCAGCTTAGACGGCGCTCGCACGTACGAGCAGTACTTC
CASSLDGARTYEQYF
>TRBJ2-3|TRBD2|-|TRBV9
TGTGCCAGCAGCGTAGAAGGTAGACTAGCGGGAGGAGGAGGCAAAGATACGCAGTATTTT
CASSVEGRLAGGGGKDTQYF
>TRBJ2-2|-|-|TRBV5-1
TGCGCCAGCAGCTTCGAGACCCACACCGGGGAGCTGTTTTTT
CASSFETHTGELFF
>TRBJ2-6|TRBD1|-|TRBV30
TGTGGAGGGGACAGCTCTGGGGCCAACGTCCTGACTTTC
CGGDSSGANVLTF
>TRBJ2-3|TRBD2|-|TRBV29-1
TGCAGCGCAGGACTAGCGGGAAGCACAGATACGCAGTATTTT
CSAGLAGSTDTQYF
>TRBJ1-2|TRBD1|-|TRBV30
TGTGCCTGGAGTGTACGGACAGGCATAGGCTACACCTTC
CAWSVRTGIGYTF
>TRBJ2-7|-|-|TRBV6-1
TGTGCCAGCAGTGAAGTTGGCAAGGCCAGGGACGAGCAGTACTTC
CASSEVGKARDEQYF
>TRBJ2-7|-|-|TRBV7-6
TGTGCCAGCAGCTTAGCCGGCAGGGGAGGGGAGCAGTACTTC
CASSLAGRGGEQYF
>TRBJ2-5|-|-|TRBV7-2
TGTGCCAGCAGCTACAGTCCCGGGACCCAGTACTTC
CASSYSPGTQYF
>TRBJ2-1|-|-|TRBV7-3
TGTGCCAGCAGCTTAAGCGACCCTCAGGAGCAGTTCTTC
CASSLSDPQEQFF
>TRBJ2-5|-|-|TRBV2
TGTGCCAGCAATCGGATGCAAGAGACCCAGTACTTC
CASNRMQETQYF